The clone carrying this T cell receptor (beta chain) was found a few times. No antigen is known for it. This sample was included in a study of T cells after yellow fever vaccination. Study-level points and caveats: Abundant clonotypes from the bulk population could have been carried over as contaminants into FACS-sorted repertoires. Subsequent to the booster, the majority of primary-vaccination clones reappeared (around 96% CD4, about 90% CD8). Weaker overall was a secondary response that nonetheless peaked faster, on day 5 versus 15.

Researchers made TCR cDNA using 5'RACE template switching, and this step added a universal primer site and UMIs. Via MiXCR, TCRdb re-called the 5' RACE reads, giving one row per CDR3 protein. The sample carries hundreds of thousands of distinct CDR3 sequences, about 6.2% recorded once. V lost 5 bases and J lost 4, with 11 bases in between. The CDR3 totals 13 residues. This chain joins TRBV12-3 or TRBV12-4 and TRBJ1-2; D is unresolved. The sequence derives from a man aged 25 to 40 who received the YFV17D yellow fever vaccine. The specimen was PBMCs, collected 5 days after the yellow fever booster vaccination. Written as DNA, the CDR3 is TGTGCCAGCAGTGACCTAAGTACCTATGGCTACACCTTC. Translated, it gives CASSDLSTYGYTF.